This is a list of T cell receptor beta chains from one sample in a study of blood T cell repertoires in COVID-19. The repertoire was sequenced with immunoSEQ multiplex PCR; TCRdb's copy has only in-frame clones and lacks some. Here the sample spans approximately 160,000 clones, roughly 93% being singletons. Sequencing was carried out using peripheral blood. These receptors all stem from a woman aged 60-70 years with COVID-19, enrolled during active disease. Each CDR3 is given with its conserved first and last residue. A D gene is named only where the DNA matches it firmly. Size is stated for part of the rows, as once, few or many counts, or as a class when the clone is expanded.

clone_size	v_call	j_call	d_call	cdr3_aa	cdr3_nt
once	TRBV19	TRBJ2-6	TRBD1	CASSRGTGVSGANVLTF	TGTGCCAGTAGCCGGGGGACAGGGGTATCTGGGGCCAACGTCCTGACTTTC
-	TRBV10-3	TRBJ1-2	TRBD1	CATRDNRDRVVYGYTF	TGTGCCACCAGAGACAACCGGGACAGGGTTGTCTATGGCTACACCTTC
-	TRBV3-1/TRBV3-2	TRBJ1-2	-	CASSPQQGRVGYTF	TGTGCCAGCAGCCCACAACAGGGAAGGGTTGGCTACACCTTC
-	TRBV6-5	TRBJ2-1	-	CASSYQGQNYNEQFF	TGTGCCAGCAGTTACCAGGGTCAGAACTACAATGAGCAGTTCTTC
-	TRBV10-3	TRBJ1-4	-	CAISSGEKLFF	TGTGCCATCAGCAGCGGTGAAAAACTGTTTTTT
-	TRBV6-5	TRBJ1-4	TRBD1	CASSFRGQNNEKLFF	TGTGCCAGCAGTTTCCGGGGACAGAATAACGAAAAACTGTTTTTT
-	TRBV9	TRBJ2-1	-	CASSVDWSSYNEQFF	TGTGCCAGCAGCGTGGACTGGAGTTCCTACAATGAGCAGTTCTTC
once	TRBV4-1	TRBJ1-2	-	CASSQEPGEGGYGYTF	TGCGCCAGCAGCCAAGAGCCCGGGGAAGGTGGCTATGGCTACACCTTC
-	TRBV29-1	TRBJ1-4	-	CSGRGGFGEKLFF	TGCAGCGGCCGGGGAGGCTTCGGGGAAAAACTGTTTTTT
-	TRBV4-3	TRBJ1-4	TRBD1	CASSQGLGQGAEKLFF	TGCGCCAGCAGCCAAGGGTTGGGACAGGGTGCTGAAAAACTGTTTTTT
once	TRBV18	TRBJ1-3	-	CASSRGQLIGNTIYF	TGTGCCAGCTCACGCGGACAGCTGATAGGAAACACCATATATTTT
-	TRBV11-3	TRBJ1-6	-	CASSLDSRQGNSPLHF	TGTGCCAGCAGCTTAGATTCGCGCCAGGGTAATTCACCCCTCCACTTT
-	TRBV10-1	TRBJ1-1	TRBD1	CASSESDRGLGGTEAFF	TGCGCCAGCAGTGAGTCAGACAGGGGGTTGGGAGGCACTGAAGCTTTCTTT
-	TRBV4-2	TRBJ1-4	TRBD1	CASSQVATGQREKLFF	TGTGCCAGCAGCCAAGTCGCAACGGGACAGCGTGAAAAACTGTTTTTT
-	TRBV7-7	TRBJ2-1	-	CASSLTLAHRGGNEQFF	TGTGCTAGCAGCTTAACGTTAGCCCACAGGGGGGGTAATGAGCAGTTCTTC